Described below is a single T cell receptor beta chain sequence and its context. Its antigen is unidentified. The data derive from a study of T cells in narcolepsy. Study-wide findings and caveats: Autoreactive clonotypes reportedly recurred in blood of same and different patients, not controls.

Repertoires were generated with immunoSEQ multiplex PCR, while TCRdb's copy carries only in-frame clones and drops some. The sample lists about 34,000 clones, around four fifths occurring once. This CDR3 has 19 amino acids. Germline V gene data show CDR1 as SGHKS and CDR2 as YYEKEE (reference sequence). With 4 bases removed from V and 1 base from J, the gap between germline ends came to 23 bases. What was sequenced was CD45RA- memory CD4+ T cells from PBMCs. The genes are TRBV5-5 and TRBJ1-4; no reliable D call. The TCR comes from a human donor with narcolepsy. The CDR3 loop is CASSPGGSASGETNEKLFF. CDR3 DNA sequence: TGTGCCAGCAGCCCGGGTGGGTCGGCGTCTGGGGAAACTAATGAAAAACTGTTTTTT.